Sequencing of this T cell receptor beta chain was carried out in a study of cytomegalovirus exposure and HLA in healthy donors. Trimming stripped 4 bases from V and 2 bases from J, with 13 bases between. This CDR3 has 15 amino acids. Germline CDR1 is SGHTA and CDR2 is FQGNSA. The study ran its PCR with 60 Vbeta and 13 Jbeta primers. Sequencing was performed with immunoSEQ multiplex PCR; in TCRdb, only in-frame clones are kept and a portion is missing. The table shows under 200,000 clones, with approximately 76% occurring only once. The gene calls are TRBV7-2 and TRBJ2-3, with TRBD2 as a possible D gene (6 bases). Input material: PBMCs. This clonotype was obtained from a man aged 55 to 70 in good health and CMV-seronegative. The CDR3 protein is CASSSTGSPTDTQYF. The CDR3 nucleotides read TGTGCCAGCAGCTCAACCGGGAGTCCCACAGATACGCAGTATTTT.